These 20 T cell receptor beta chains originate from one sample sequenced in a study of neurological immune-mediated disorders. TCRdb itself ran the 5' RACE reads through MiXCR, one entry per CDR3 protein. The table shows over 11,000 distinct CDR3 sequences, with about 7% occurring only once. The sequenced sample consisted of CD8+ T cells from blood. The receptors were sampled from a woman in her 40s in good health.

This clonotype was found many times. The J gene is TRBJ2-6, the V gene TRBV5-1, with D perhaps being TRBD1 or TRBD2 (6 bases each). The V and J ends lost 3 bases and 2 bases respectively, with 12 bases between them. The length of the CDR3 is 16 residues. Germline values: CDR1 SGHRS, CDR2 YFSETQ. The CDR3 spells CASSWDSGAGANVLTF. CDR3 in DNA: TGCGCCAGCAGCTGGGACTCAGGGGCTGGGGCCAACGTCCTGACTTTC. Drawing the rest from reference TRBV5-1 and TRBJ2-6, the complete variable domain is KAGVTQTPRYLIKTRGQQVTLSCSPISGHRSVSWYQQTPGQGLQFLFEYFSETQRNKGNFPGRFSGRQFSNSRSEMNVSTLELGDSALYLCASSWDSGAGANVLTFGAGSRLTVL.

Many counts were recorded for this clonotype. The rearrangement joins TRBV6-1 to TRBJ2-2, with D perhaps TRBD1 or TRBD2 (5 bases each). The CDR3 is 12 amino acids. CDR1 is MNHNS and CDR2 is SASEGT in the germline V gene. V lost 4 bases to trimming and J lost 9 bases, with 9 bases between them. Here the CDR3 DNA reads TGTGCCAGCAGTGGAGGGGCCAGGGAGCTGTTTTTT. Translating it yields CASSGGARELFF.

This clonotype was seen at least ten times. This chain joins TRBV28 and TRBJ2-7; D is unresolved. CDR3 length equals 13 residues. CDR1 and CDR2 (germline): MDHEN, SYDVKM. Deletions cut 2 bases from V and 5 bases from J, with 10 bases between. CDR3 in amino acids: CASSLVSTHEQYF. CDR3 in DNA: TGTGCCAGCAGTTTAGTCAGCACCCACGAGCAGTACTTC. The full variable domain, completed using reference TRBV28 and TRBJ2-7, is DVKVTQSSRYLVKRTGEKVFLECVQDMDHENMFWYRQDPGLGLRLIYFSYDVKMKEKGDIPEGYSVSREKKERFSLILESASTNQTSMYLCASSLVSTHEQYFGPGTRLTVT.

This clonotype was counted at least ten times. The rearrangement joins TRBV3-1 to TRBJ2-5; TRBD1 agrees at 9 bases. The CDR3 sequence is 16 residues long. With 4 bases clipped from V and 7 bases from J, the junction kept 13 bases outside the gene matches. In germline, CDR1 is LGHDT, CDR2 YNNKEL (reference sequence). This chain's CDR3 is CASSPYGQGYEWTQYF. CDR3 nucleotides: TGTGCCAGCAGCCCCTATGGACAGGGGTATGAGTGGACCCAGTACTTC.

Many counts were recorded for this clonotype. The chain recombines TRBV5-1 with TRBJ1-2; D is possibly TRBD1 (5 bases). V was pared by 5 bases and J by 4 bases, with 6 bases between. This CDR3 contains 11 residues. From germline, CDR1 is SGHRS and CDR2 YFSETQ. The CDR3 region is CASRQGYGYTF. CDR3 in DNA: TGCGCCAGCAGGCAGGGCTATGGCTACACCTTC.

This clonotype was seen at least ten times. This sequence joins TRBV9 and TRBJ2-2; unclear D gene. Trimming cost V 4 bases and J 5 bases, with 3 bases left between them. The CDR3 consists of 11 residues. Germline CDR1 is SGDLS and CDR2 is YYNGEE. CDR3 residues: CASSTTGELFF. CDR3 coding DNA: TGTGCCAGCAGCACGACCGGGGAGCTGTTTTTT.

This clonotype was recorded at least ten times. This chain joins TRBV11-2 and TRBJ2-7; 9 bases map to TRBD2. Germline CDR1 reads SGHAT; CDR2 reads FQNNGV. This CDR3 spans 15 amino acids. V trimming: 1 base; J trimming: 3 bases; junction bases outside the gene matches: 4. The CDR3 protein is CASSLGAGGGYEQYF. DNA of the CDR3: TGTGCCAGCAGCTTAGGAGCGGGAGGCGGCTACGAGCAGTACTTC.

As concerns this clonotype: This could be a read error, since a much larger clone is one nucleotide away. The chain combines TRBV12-3 or TRBV12-4 with TRBJ1-1, with D unclear. The ends were cut back, 7 bases at V and 7 bases at J, with 19 bases in the middle. The CDR3 has 14 amino acids. CDR3 loop: CASTRSLLGIEAFF. The CDR3 region has the DNA TGTGCCAGCACCAGGTCCCTTTTGGGGATTGAAGCTTTCTTT.

This clonotype was seen at least ten times. The chain carries TRBV12-3 or TRBV12-4 and TRBJ2-4; D call uncertain. This CDR3 is built from 11 residues. The V end lost 3 bases, the J end lost 14 bases, and 11 bases lay between the germline ends. As DNA, the CDR3 is TGTGCCAGCAGTTTTTCCACTATCAAGTACTTC. Translation gives CASSFSTIKYF.

At least ten counts were recorded for this clonotype. This rearrangement joins TRBV4-1 to TRBJ1-5; D ambiguous. Germline lookup yields CDR1 MGHRA and CDR2 YSYEKL. CDR3 length: 16 amino acids. Trimming shortened V by 0 bases and J by 6 bases, and 15 bases separated the two germline ends. The CDR3 loop reads CASSQEGGGVSQPQHF. The CDR3 DNA sequence: TGCGCCAGCAGCCAAGAAGGCGGCGGGGTAAGTCAGCCCCAGCATTTT.

In its sample, this clonotype was seen many times. The J gene is TRBJ2-2, the V gene TRBV11-2; D may be TRBD2 (6 bases). This CDR3 has 15 residues. V shed 2 bases and J shed 6 bases, with 13 bases lying between them. Germline values: CDR1 SGHAT, CDR2 FQNNGV. In DNA, the CDR3 is TGTGCCAGCAGCTTATTAACTAGCAACGCCGGGGAGCTGTTTTTT. Translation gives CASSLLTSNAGELFF.

This clonotype was picked up many times. The V and J genes are TRBV20-1 and TRBJ2-7; no clear D. This CDR3 is built from 11 residues. The germline CDR1 and CDR2 sequences are DFQATT and SNEGSKA (reference sequence). V lost 6 bases and J lost 6, with 12 bases in between. CDR3 DNA: TGCAGTGCATCTGTCCTGGGCGAGCAGTACTTC. Protein: CSASVLGEQYF.

This clonotype was observed many times. The gene calls are TRBV18 and TRBJ2-3; D uncertain. This CDR3 is built from 11 residues. Germline V gene lookup returns CDR1 KGHSH and CDR2 LQKENI. Trimming stripped 3 bases from V and 6 bases from J, with 4 bases between. The CDR3 sequence is CASSPDDTQYF. For the CDR3, the DNA is TGTGCCAGCTCACCCGACGATACGCAGTATTTT.

This chain links TRBV19 with TRBJ2-7, with a tentative D call TRBD1 (6 bases). The V end was cut by 8 bases, the J end by 2 bases, with 16 bases between. This CDR3 contains 14 residues. From germline, CDR1 is LNHDA and CDR2 SQIVND (reference sequence). The CDR3 sequence is CASARGRGAYEQYF. In nucleotides, the CDR3 is TGTGCCAGTGCAAGAGGCAGGGGTGCCTACGAGCAGTACTTC. Complete variable domain (other parts from reference TRBV19 and TRBJ2-7): DGGITQSPKYLFRKEGQNVTLSCEQNLNHDAMYWYRQDPGQGLRLIYYSQIVNDFQKGDIAEGYSVSREKKESFPLTVTSAQKNPTAFYLCASARGRGAYEQYFGPGTRLTVT.

Ten or more counts support this clonotype. The chain links TRBV2 to TRBJ2-3; D may be TRBD1 (8 bases). Germline CDR1 SNHLY, CDR2 FYNNEI. The CDR3 sequence is 17 residues long. V was clipped by 2 bases and J by 3 bases, with 18 bases between them. In DNA form, the CDR3 reads TGTGCCAGCAGTGAACGCCAGACAGGGGAGGGAACAGATACGCAGTATTTT. This codes for CASSERQTGEGTDTQYF.

This clonotype appeared many times. The rearrangement links TRBV10-2 to TRBJ2-3, with D perhaps matching TRBD1 or TRBD2 (5 bases each). V was trimmed by 0 bases and J by 5 bases, leaving 12 bases between them. Germline lookup yields CDR1 WSHSY and CDR2 SAAADI. The CDR3 totals 15 residues. The CDR3 loop reads CASSESGEWGDTQYF. DNA of the CDR3: TGCGCCAGCAGTGAGTCGGGGGAATGGGGAGATACGCAGTATTTT.

This clonotype was seen repeatedly, ten times or more. This rearrangement joins TRBV12-3 or TRBV12-4 to TRBJ2-5; TRBD1 is a possible D gene (5 bases). V lost 5 bases to trimming and J lost 1 base, with 17 bases between them. CDR3 length: 16 amino acids. CDR3 bases: TGTGCCAGCAGTACCCGAAGACAGAGCATCCAAGAGACCCAGTACTTC. Amino acids: CASSTRRQSIQETQYF.

This clonotype was recorded many times. The genes are TRBV12-3 or TRBV12-4 and TRBJ2-1; D is unclear. The CDR3 runs 13 residues. V shed 3 bases and J shed 3 bases, with 6 bases lying between them. This CDR3 reads CASSLSFYNEQFF. DNA of the CDR3: TGTGCCAGCAGTTTGTCGTTCTACAATGAGCAGTTCTTC.

This clonotype was picked up many times. The chain uses TRBV6-6 and TRBJ2-7, with D unresolved. Germline CDR1 reads MNHNY; CDR2 reads SVGAGI (reference sequence). Trimming shortened V by 2 bases and J by 5 bases, and 7 bases separated the two germline ends. CDR3 length equals 12 residues. The CDR3: CASSYGWDEQYF. For the CDR3, the DNA is TGTGCCAGCAGTTACGGGTGGGACGAGCAGTACTTC.

This clonotype was detected ten times or more. V and J are TRBV4-1 and TRBJ2-3; D remains unclear. CDR1 and CDR2 (germline): MGHRA, YSYEKL. The CDR3 is 12 amino acids. The ends were cut back, 0 bases at V and 6 bases at J, with 4 bases in the middle. The CDR3 DNA follows: TGCGCCAGCAGCCAAGACGGGGATACGCAGTATTTT. Protein: CASSQDGDTQYF.